This T cell receptor beta chain was identified in a study of response to subunit inactivated influenza vaccine. At least ten counts were recorded for this clonotype. The antigen remains unidentified. TCRdb passed the RT-PCR reads through MiXCR, listing each CDR3 protein once. This table has some 500,000 distinct CDR3 sequences, approximately 24% appearing once. Broader study findings: Few additional T cells are recruited per seasonal influenza vaccination, authors suggested.

The clonotype originates from a man aged 45-65 years who received an inactivated influenza vaccine. Here the sequenced sample was CD4+ T cells sorted from PBMCs, taken roughly 5 days after vaccination.

The CDR3 region has the DNA TGCAGTGCGAAACTAGCGGGGGGCCGCTACAATGAGCAGTTCTTC. Residues: CSAKLAGGRYNEQFF. V gene TRBV20-1 combines with J gene TRBJ2-1, with 12 bases lining up with TRBD2. This CDR3 has 15 amino acids. Germline-derived CDR1 and CDR2 are DFQATT and SNEGSKA (reference sequence). With 6 bases clipped from V and 3 bases from J, the junction kept 6 bases outside the gene matches.